This T cell receptor beta chain is drawn from a study of blood T cells in healthy people across ages. A sample-barcoded 5' primer and a J-beta primer mix were used in a second PCR of roughly 7 to 11 cycles. Tags on each cDNA molecule came from a template-switch adaptor with 12 random nucleotides. TCRdb re-called the 5' RACE reads with MiXCR, one entry per CDR3 protein. The profile shows about 800,000 distinct CDR3 sequences, around 25% of them singletons. As concerns this clonotype: Its target is unknown.

Study-level results: The fall in TCR beta diversity per million T cells was roughly linear with age.

Each sample provided at least 6 micrograms of extracted total RNA. The germline gives CDR1 LGHNA, CDR2 YSLEER. With 2 bases clipped from V and 7 bases from J, the junction kept 9 bases outside the gene matches. This CDR3 contains 16 residues. Another study also made use of these data, one on T cells of mothers and their children. That study reports: Persistent microchimeric T cell clones were not found at ~100 per million sensitivity.

The gene calls are TRBV4-3 and TRBJ2-1; 9 bases agree with TRBD2. Sequencing was carried out using blood. This clonotype was obtained from a boy aged 5-17 years in good health. The CDR3 here is CASSQLRGGSENEQFF. The DNA of the CDR3 is TGCGCCAGCAGCCAATTGCGGGGGGGCTCGGAGAATGAGCAGTTCTTC.